This T cell receptor (beta chain) was sequenced for a study of shared clonotypes between healthy human individuals. Across the study: CD4 naive and CD4 memory each took three plates per donor, while CD8 naive took two and CD8 memory one.

Original data processing: Filtering differed since immunoSEQ provided only junctions, with no quality scores. Produced via immunoSEQ multiplex PCR; TCRdb's table is partial and in-frame only. The V and J calls and the clone size are those of that table, but D and trimming were determined from the DNA. Of approximately 720,000 clones listed, around 72% are singletons. General study results and limits: The generation probabilities recorded for non-shared clonotypes fell below those of clonotypes shared by all four donors.

The CDR3 is 15 residues long. V lost 1 base to trimming and J lost 0 bases, with 7 bases between them. Germline lookup yields CDR1 MDHEN and CDR2 SYDVKM. This clone was counted between two and nine times. Its antigen is unidentified. What was sequenced was memory CD4+ T cells sorted from blood. Documented subset: CD45RA-negative fraction. The rearrangement uses TRBV28 and TRBJ1-3, with D hard to call. The source is a woman aged 25 to 45 in good health. CDR3 coding DNA: TGTGCCAGCAGTTTATCCGGGAGCTCTGGAAACACCATATATTTT. Translation: CASSLSGSSGNTIYF. Full variable domain (remainder filled in from reference TRBV28 and TRBJ1-3): DVKVTQSSRYLVKRTGEKVFLECVQDMDHENMFWYRQDPGLGLRLIYFSYDVKMKEKGDIPEGYSVSREKKERFSLILESASTNQTSMYLCASSLSGSSGNTIYFGEGSWLTVV.